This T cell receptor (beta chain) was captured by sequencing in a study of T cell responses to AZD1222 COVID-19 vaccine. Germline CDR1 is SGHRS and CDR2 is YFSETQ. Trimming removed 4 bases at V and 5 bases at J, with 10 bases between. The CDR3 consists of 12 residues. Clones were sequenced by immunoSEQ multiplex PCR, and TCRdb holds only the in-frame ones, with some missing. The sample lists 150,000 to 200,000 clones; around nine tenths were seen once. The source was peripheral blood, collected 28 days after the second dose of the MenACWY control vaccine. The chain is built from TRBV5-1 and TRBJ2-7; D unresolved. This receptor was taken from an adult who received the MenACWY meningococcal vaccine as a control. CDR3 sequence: CASSPAADEQYF. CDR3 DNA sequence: TGCGCCAGCAGCCCGGCTGCGGACGAGCAGTACTTC.